These 14 T cell receptor beta chains were all obtained from the same sample, sequenced in a study of technical replicates of blood from several donors. The table came from immunoSEQ multiplex PCR; TCRdb's copy has only in-frame clones and leaves some out. The data show tens of thousands of clones, with under 99% seen just once and roughly 0.2% held by the top ten. Material: T cells isolated from PBMCs. These TCRs come from a human donor in good health.

V and J are TRBV30 and TRBJ2-7; D possibly corresponds to TRBD2 (5 bases). V lost 2 bases and J 0 bases, leaving 17 bases between the germline ends. The CDR3 contains 16 residues. Germline lookup yields CDR1 GTSNPN and CDR2 SVGIG (reference sequence). Here the CDR3 DNA reads TGTGCCTGGAGTCCTACCCGTACCGGACTCTCCTACGAGCAGTACTTC. Amino acids: CAWSPTRTGLSYEQYF.

A word on this clone: The same CDR3 can be traced to other DNA sequences in this sample. This sequence joins TRBV9 and TRBJ2-7; 10 bases fit TRBD1. CDR1 and CDR2 (germline): SGDLS, YYNGEE. The CDR3 consists of 14 residues. Germline trimming cut 0 bases from V and 4 bases from J; bases unmatched to any gene: 1. The CDR3 protein is CASSVGGQGYEQYF. The CDR3, as DNA: TGTGCCAGCAGCGTAGGGGGACAGGGGTACGAGCAGTACTTC.

The rearrangement joins TRBV7-2 to TRBJ1-1; the D is unclear. V shed 3 bases and J shed 3 bases, with 8 bases lying between them. The CDR3 extends over 13 amino acids. Germline loops: CDR1 SGHTA, CDR2 FQGNSA. The CDR3 region is CASSLSRDTEAFF. The CDR3 DNA reads TGTGCCAGCAGCTTGTCCCGGGACACTGAAGCTTTCTTT.

The chain carries TRBV28 and TRBJ1-5; D ambiguous. CDR3 size: 14 residues. With 3 bases removed from V and 6 bases from J, the gap between germline ends came to 12 bases. Germline loops: CDR1 MDHEN, CDR2 SYDVKM. The CDR3 sequence is CASSLPLTGQPQHF. The CDR3 DNA follows: TGTGCCAGCAGTTTGCCCCTGACGGGTCAGCCCCAGCATTTT.

V and J are TRBV27 and TRBJ1-4; 10 bases agree with TRBD1. With 4 bases clipped from V and 8 bases from J, the junction kept 10 bases outside the gene matches. This CDR3 has 16 amino acids. Per the germline V gene, CDR1 is MNHEY and CDR2 is SMNVEV (reference sequence). CDR3 coding DNA: TGTGCCAGCAGTTCAGAGGGGACAGGGGATTTGGAAAAACTGTTTTTT. Translated: CASSSEGTGDLEKLFF.

This clone was seen once. V usage is TRBV5-6 and J usage is TRBJ2-1; D unclear. The CDR3 runs 15 residues. Trimming left V 2 bases short and J 0 bases short, with 9 bases between. In germline, CDR1 is SGHDT, CDR2 YYEEEE. The CDR3 DNA reads TGTGCCAGCAGCTTAGGAGTTAGCTCCTACAATGAGCAGTTCTTC. Amino acids: CASSLGVSSYNEQFF.

The chain employs TRBV28 and TRBJ1-2; 9 bases align to TRBD1. The CDR3 runs to 14 residues. J lost 2 bases, V lost 6 bases, and 4 bases had no gene match. Germline V gene data show CDR1 as MDHEN and CDR2 as SYDVKM. The CDR3 DNA sequence: TGTGCCAGCAGCCTCGGACAGGGGAACTATGGCTACACCTTC. Translating gives CASSLGQGNYGYTF.

The gene calls are TRBV7-6 and TRBJ2-3; 11 bases map to TRBD2. The CDR3 loop spans 15 amino acids. V lost 1 base, J lost 5 bases, and 2 bases stayed unmatched. The germline gives CDR1 SGHVS, CDR2 FNYEAQ. The DNA for the CDR3 is TGTGCCAGCAGCTTAGAACTAGCGGGAGTAGATACGCAGTATTTT. Residues: CASSLELAGVDTQYF. Drawing the rest from reference TRBV7-6 and TRBJ2-3, the complete variable domain is GAGVSQSPRYKVTKRGQDVALRCDPISGHVSLYWYRQALGQGPEFLTYFNYEAQQDKSGLPNDRFSAERPEGSISTLTIQRTEQRDSAMYRCASSLELAGVDTQYFGPGTRLTVL.

This clone was recorded once. The gene calls are TRBV10-3 and TRBJ2-7; TRBD2 matches 13 bases. Trimming at V came to 5 bases and at J to 5 bases, leaving 3 bases not matched to a gene. Germline CDR1 and CDR2: ENHRY and SYGVKD. This CDR3 has 14 amino acids. DNA for the CDR3: TGTGCCATCAGTTTACTAGCGGGAGGGAACGAGCAGTACTTC. Encoded protein: CAISLLAGGNEQYF.

V is TRBV14 and J is TRBJ1-2, with D uncertain. This CDR3 spans 12 amino acids. CDR1 is SGHDN and CDR2 is FVKESK in the germline V gene. The V end was cut by 0 bases, the J end by 7 bases, with 6 bases between. CDR3: CASSQDTVGYTF. The CDR3 nucleotides read TGTGCCAGCAGCCAAGATACAGTTGGCTACACCTTC.

The chain couples TRBV19 to TRBJ2-7; 8 bases are a match to TRBD2. There are 16 residues in the CDR3. V lost 3 bases to trimming and J lost 1 base; unmatched junction nucleotides: 8. Germline values: CDR1 LNHDA, CDR2 SQIVND (reference sequence). This CDR3 is CASSIGLAGSSYEQYF. The CDR3 DNA is TGTGCCAGTAGTATTGGGCTAGCGGGTTCGTCCTACGAGCAGTACTTC. Based on the CDR3 plus reference TRBV19 and TRBJ2-7, the full variable domain is DGGITQSPKYLFRKEGQNVTLSCEQNLNHDAMYWYRQDPGQGLRLIYYSQIVNDFQKGDIAEGYSVSREKKESFPLTVTSAQKNPTAFYLCASSIGLAGSSYEQYFGPGTRLTVT.

The gene calls are TRBV2 and TRBJ1-1; 7 nucleotides match TRBD1. V gave up 8 bases and J gave up 5 bases; unmatched junction bases: 5. The V gene's germline CDR1 is SNHLY and CDR2 FYNNEI. The CDR3 sequence is 12 residues long. CDR3 region: CASQGGGTEAFF. DNA for the CDR3: TGTGCCAGCCAGGGGGGAGGAACTGAAGCTTTCTTT.

Of note for this clone: A read error may produce the germline difference seen at one junction end. V and J are TRBV18 and TRBJ2-1; 15 positions agree with TRBD2. The CDR3 has 13 residues. Germline V gene lookup returns CDR1 KGHSH and CDR2 LQKENI. The CDR3 DNA reads TGTGCCAGCTCACTCGGACTAGCGGGAGGGTTGGTCTTC. This sequence encodes CASSLGLAGGLVF.

V gene TRBV19 combines with J gene TRBJ1-1; perhaps TRBD1 as D (6 bases). Germline lookup yields CDR1 LNHDA and CDR2 SQIVND (reference sequence). Trimming took off 7 bases at V and 6 bases at J, with 12 bases between the two ends. This CDR3 contains 12 residues. CDR3: CASNIRGPEAFF. The CDR3 region has the DNA TGTGCCAGTAACATCAGGGGTCCTGAAGCTTTCTTT.